This paragraph reports one T cell receptor (beta chain). CDR3 length equals 14 residues. Germline CDR1 and CDR2: SEHNR and FQNEAQ (reference sequence). V was shortened by 4 bases and J by 2 bases, with 12 bases between the two germline ends. The data originate from a study of blood T cell repertoires in COVID-19. The table came from immunoSEQ multiplex PCR; TCRdb's copy has only in-frame clones and leaves some out. Of some 450,000 clones in the sample, about 87% were seen once. The receptor was isolated from a man aged 18 to 29 with COVID-19, enrolled during active disease. Sequencing used peripheral blood. The V and J genes are TRBV7-9 and TRBJ2-7, with D unresolved. CDR3 loop: CASSSSRMPYEQYF. In DNA, the CDR3 is TGTGCCAGCAGCTCCTCGCGTATGCCCTACGAGCAGTACTTC.